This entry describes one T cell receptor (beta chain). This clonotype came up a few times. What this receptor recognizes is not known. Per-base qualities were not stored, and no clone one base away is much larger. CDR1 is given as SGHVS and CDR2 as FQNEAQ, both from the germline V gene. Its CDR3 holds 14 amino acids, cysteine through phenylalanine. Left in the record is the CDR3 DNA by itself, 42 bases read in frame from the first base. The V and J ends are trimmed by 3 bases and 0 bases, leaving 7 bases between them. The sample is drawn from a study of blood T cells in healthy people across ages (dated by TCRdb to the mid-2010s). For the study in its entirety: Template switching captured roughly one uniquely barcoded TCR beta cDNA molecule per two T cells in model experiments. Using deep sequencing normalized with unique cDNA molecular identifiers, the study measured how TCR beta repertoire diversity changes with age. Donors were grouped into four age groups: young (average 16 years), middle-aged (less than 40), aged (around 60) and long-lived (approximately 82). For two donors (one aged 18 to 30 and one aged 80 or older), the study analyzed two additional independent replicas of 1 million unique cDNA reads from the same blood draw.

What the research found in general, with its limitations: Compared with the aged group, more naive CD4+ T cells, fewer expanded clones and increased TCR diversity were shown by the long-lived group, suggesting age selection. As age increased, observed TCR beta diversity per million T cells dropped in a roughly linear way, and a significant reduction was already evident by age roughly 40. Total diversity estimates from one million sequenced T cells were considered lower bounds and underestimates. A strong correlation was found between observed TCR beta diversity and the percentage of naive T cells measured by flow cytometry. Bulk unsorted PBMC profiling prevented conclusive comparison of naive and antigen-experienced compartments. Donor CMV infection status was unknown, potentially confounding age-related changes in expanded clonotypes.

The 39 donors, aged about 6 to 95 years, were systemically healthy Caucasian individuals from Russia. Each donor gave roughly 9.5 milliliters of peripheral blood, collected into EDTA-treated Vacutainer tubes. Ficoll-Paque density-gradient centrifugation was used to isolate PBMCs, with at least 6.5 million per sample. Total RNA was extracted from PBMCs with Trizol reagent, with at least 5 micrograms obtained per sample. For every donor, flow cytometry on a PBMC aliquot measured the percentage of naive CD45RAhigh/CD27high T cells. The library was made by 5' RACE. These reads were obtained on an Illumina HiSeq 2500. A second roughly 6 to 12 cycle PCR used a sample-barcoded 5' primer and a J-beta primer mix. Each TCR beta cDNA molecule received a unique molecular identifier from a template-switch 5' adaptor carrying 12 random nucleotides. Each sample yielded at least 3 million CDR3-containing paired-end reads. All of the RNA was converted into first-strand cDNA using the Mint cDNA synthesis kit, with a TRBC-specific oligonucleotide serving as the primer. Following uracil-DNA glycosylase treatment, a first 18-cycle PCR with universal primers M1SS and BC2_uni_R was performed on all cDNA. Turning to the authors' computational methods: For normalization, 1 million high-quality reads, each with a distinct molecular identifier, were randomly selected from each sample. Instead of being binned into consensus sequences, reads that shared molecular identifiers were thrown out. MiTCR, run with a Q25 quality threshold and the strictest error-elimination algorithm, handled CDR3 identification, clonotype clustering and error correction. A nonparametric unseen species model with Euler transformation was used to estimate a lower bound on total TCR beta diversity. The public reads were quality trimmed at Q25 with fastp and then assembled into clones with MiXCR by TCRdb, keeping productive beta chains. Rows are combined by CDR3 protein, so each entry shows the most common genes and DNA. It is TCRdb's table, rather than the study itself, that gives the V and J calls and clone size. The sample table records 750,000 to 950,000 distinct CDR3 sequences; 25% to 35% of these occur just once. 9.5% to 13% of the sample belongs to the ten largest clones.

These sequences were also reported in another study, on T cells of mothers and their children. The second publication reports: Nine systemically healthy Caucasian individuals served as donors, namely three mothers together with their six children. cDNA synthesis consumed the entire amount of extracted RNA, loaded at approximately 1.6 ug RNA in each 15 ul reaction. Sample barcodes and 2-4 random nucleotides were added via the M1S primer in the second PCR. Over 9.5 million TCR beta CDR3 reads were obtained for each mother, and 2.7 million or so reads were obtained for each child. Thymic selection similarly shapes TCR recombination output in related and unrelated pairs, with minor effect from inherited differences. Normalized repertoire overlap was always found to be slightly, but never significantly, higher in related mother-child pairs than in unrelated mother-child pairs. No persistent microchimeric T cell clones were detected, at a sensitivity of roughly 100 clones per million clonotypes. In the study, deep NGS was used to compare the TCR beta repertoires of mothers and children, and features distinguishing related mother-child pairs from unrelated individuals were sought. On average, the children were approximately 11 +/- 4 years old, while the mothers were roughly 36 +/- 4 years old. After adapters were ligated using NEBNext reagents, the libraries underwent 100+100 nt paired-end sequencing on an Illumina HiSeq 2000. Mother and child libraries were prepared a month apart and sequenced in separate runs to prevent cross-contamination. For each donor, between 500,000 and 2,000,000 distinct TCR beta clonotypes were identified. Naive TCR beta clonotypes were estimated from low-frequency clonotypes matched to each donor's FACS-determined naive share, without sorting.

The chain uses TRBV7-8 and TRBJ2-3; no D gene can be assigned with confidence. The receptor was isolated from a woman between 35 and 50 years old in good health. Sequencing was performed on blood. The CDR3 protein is CASSFFGSTDTQYF. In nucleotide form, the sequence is TGTGCCAGCAGCTTCTTCGGGAGCACAGATACGCAGTATTTT.